This T cell receptor (beta chain) was sequenced during a study of OX40 agonist ivuxolimab in advanced cancers. As for the study in general: Patients received the agonistic anti-OX40 (CD134) antibody ivuxolimab. Dosing consisted of intravenous ivuxolimab at 0.01 to 10 mg/kg every 2 weeks.

Repertoires were generated with immunoSEQ multiplex PCR, while TCRdb's copy carries only in-frame clones and drops some. The sample lists about 58,000 clones; approximately 88% were seen once. Trimming cost V 4 bases and J 0 bases; bases outside gene matches: 4. The CDR3 spans 15 residues. Germline CDR1 SGDLS, CDR2 YYNGEE. Sequences were derived from CD4+ or CD8+ T cells sorted from blood, sampled in a trial of the OX40 agonist ivuxolimab. The sequence derives from an adult with an advanced solid tumor such as melanoma, head and neck, liver or kidney cancer. The chain carries TRBV9 and TRBJ2-1, with 7 positions matching TRBD2. The CDR3 region is CASSPRERSYNEQFF. The CDR3 DNA is TGTGCCAGCAGCCCGCGGGAGCGCTCCTACAATGAGCAGTTCTTC.